The rows below give T cell receptor beta chains drawn from one sample of a study of shared clonotypes between healthy human individuals. Clones were sequenced by immunoSEQ multiplex PCR, and TCRdb holds only the in-frame ones, with some missing. Of 2 million or so clones listed, over 85% were seen once; the top ten hold 0.13%. Source material: naive CD4+ T cells sorted from blood. The source of these receptors is a man younger than 35 in good health. Both conserved end residues are trimmed from each CDR3.

V,length,J,CDR3
TRBV28,12,TRBJ2-5,ASSLSGNQETQY
TRBV2,14,TRBJ2-5,ASSEAGTEGGKTQY
TRBV5-1,14,TRBJ2-3,ASSSSGQGSTDTQY
TRBV6-1,13,TRBJ1-2,ASSEVSAGNYGYT
TRBV7-8,12,TRBJ1-1,ASRRSGRNTEAF
TRBV28,18,TRBJ1-6,ASRGEGIGGLSSYNSPLH
TRBV6-6,13,TRBJ2-7,ASSYPGLAGDEQY
TRBV25-1,13,TRBJ1-1,ASSLHETGMAEAF
TRBV5-4,12,TRBJ1-2,ASSLGGEGYGYT
TRBV6-6,10,TRBJ1-1,ASSPVGNEAF
TRBV30,10,TRBJ2-2,AWSVRFGELF
TRBV28,11,TRBJ2-6,ASTLSGANVLT
TRBV18,13,TRBJ2-3,ASSPRTGQTDTQY
TRBV30,10,TRBJ2-1,AWSHSDNEQF
TRBV6-4,12,TRBJ2-7,ASSEIGLAYEQY
TRBV27,12,TRBJ1-1,ASSSDRVNTEAF
TRBV10-3,12,TRBJ2-1,AIAPEGGYNEQF
TRBV11-3,11,TRBJ1-2,ASSFSDRGGYT
TRBV7-9,10,TRBJ1-3,ASIRGGNTIY
TRBV25-1,12,-,ASSKAGGLYEQY
TRBV11-3,13,TRBJ2-2,ASSPEPTNTGELF
TRBV7-2,13,TRBJ1-6,ASSLEGSYSSPLH
TRBV30,10,TRBJ1-1,AWSLKDTEAF
TRBV30,11,TRBJ1-5,AWSVGGGQPQH
TRBV18,12,TRBJ1-1,ASSPIGTSTEAF
TRBV5-1,12,TRBJ1-1,ASSLEPPNTEAF
TRBV5-1,13,TRBJ1-1,ASSTSGTVNTEAF
TRBV6-5,12,TRBJ2-3,ASSWSRDTDTQY
TRBV10-3,11,TRBJ1-2,AISDGRTYGYT
TRBV30,11,TRBJ1-1,AWNLGSNTEAF
TRBV5-1,13,TRBJ2-7,ASSLVSGVTYEQY
TRBV10-1,11,TRBJ1-1,ASSESTPREAF
TRBV5-1,12,TRBJ2-7,ASSLVAGGYEQY
TRBV5-4,12,TRBJ2-7,ASSFAAGSYEQY
TRBV5-6,9,TRBJ2-1,ASSFSYEQF
TRBV5-1,18,TRBJ1-6,ASSLAPPRQGNSYNSPLH
TRBV5-1,14,TRBJ1-3,ASSLGGGKTGNTIY
TRBV27,13,TRBJ2-7,ASSNGRTGAYEQY
TRBV7-2,12,TRBJ1-2,ASSLGQGAYGYT
TRBV28,12,TRBJ2-5,ASSARQVQETQY
TRBV4-1,15,TRBJ1-3,ASSHHRPSNSGNTIY
TRBV7-9,9,TRBJ2-7,ASGTNYEQY
TRBV7-9,13,TRBJ2-3,ASSVEGGRTDTQY
TRBV4-2,13,TRBJ1-2,ASSPYTGTDYGYT
TRBV14,16,TRBJ1-3,ASSQSTGHPSLGNTIY
TRBV5-1,13,TRBJ2-7,ASTYDGGILGEQY
TRBV6-1,11,TRBJ1-5,ASSEIEGQPQH
TRBV4-1,12,TRBJ1-1,ASSQGFADTEAF
TRBV29-1,12,TRBJ2-1,SMHWGLWDNEQF